This passage covers 18 T cell receptor beta chains from one sample sequenced in a study of T cell repertoires in cytomegalovirus infection. TCRdb used MiXCR to reprocess the reads, holding one entry per CDR3 protein. The sample has some 100,000 distinct CDR3 sequences; around 22% are singletons. Sequenced material: CD8+ T cells from PBMCs. Receptors originate from a human donor in good health (CMV status not recorded). Some clones in this sample may be carry-over from other donors' samples.

This clonotype was found many times. CDR3 coding DNA: TGTGCCAGCAGCCCGCGGACAGGGTATACGGAGACCCAGTACTTC. The encoded protein is CASSPRTGYTETQYF. The chain is built from TRBV7-2 and TRBJ2-5; 8 positions match TRBD1. The trim removed 5 bases at V and 5 bases at J, leaving 10 bases unmatched. CDR1 is SGHTA and CDR2 is FQGNSA in the germline V gene. The CDR3 has 15 amino acids.

This clonotype was found many times. The chain is built from TRBV7-9 and TRBJ2-7; 13 bases align to TRBD2. This CDR3 is built from 15 residues. The ends lost 6 bases at V and 1 base at J; junction bases unmatched: 3. The germline gives CDR1 SEHNR, CDR2 FQNEAQ (reference sequence). Here the CDR3 DNA reads TGTGCCAGCAGTCGACTAGCGGGAGGATCCTACGAGCAGTACTTC. Translating it yields CASSRLAGGSYEQYF.

In DNA, the CDR3 is TGTGCCAGCAGCGTAGAAGGACAGTCCAAAAACATTCAGTACTTC. As protein: CASSVEGQSKNIQYF. This chain connects TRBV9 to TRBJ2-4, with a possible D match to TRBD1 (6 bases). Trimming removed 0 bases from V and 2 bases from J, with 9 bases in between. CDR3 size: 15 residues. From germline, CDR1 is SGDLS and CDR2 YYNGEE.

This clonotype showed up many times. V and J are TRBV11-1 and TRBJ1-1, with D possibly being TRBD1 (6 bases). The CDR3 is made up of 17 amino acids. Trimming took 6 bases from V and 0 from J, leaving 20 bases between them. The germline V gene encodes CDR1 SGHAT and CDR2 FQDESV (reference sequence). CDR3 bases: TGTGCCAGCAGTTACCTCCCGGGACAACTTCTGAACACTGAAGCTTTCTTT. Its translation: CASSYLPGQLLNTEAFF.

This clonotype was seen a handful of times. The junction and the germline gene differ at one end; a read error may be behind it. The J gene is TRBJ1-1, the V gene TRBV7-4, with D perhaps matching TRBD1 (6 bases). In germline, CDR1 is SGHVT, CDR2 SQSDAQ. The CDR3 is 12 amino acids. CDR3 sequence reads: CAGSGQWNEAFF. CDR3 coding DNA: TGTGCCGGCAGCGGACAGTGGAATGAAGCTTTCTTT.

This rearrangement joins TRBV12-3 or TRBV12-4 to TRBJ2-3; D may match TRBD1 or TRBD2 (6 bases each). Trimming removed 5 bases from V and 7 bases from J, with 19 bases in between. There are 15 residues in the CDR3. The CDR3 bases are TGTGCCAGCAGTCCCGGCCGACTAGGGGGGAATACGCAGTATTTT. Translating gives CASSPGRLGGNTQYF.

The chain recombines TRBV20-1 with TRBJ2-1, with TRBD1 as a possible D gene (6 bases). CDR3 length equals 13 residues. The V gene lost 4 bases and the J gene lost 11 bases, with 18 bases spanning the gap. Germline loops: CDR1 DFQATT, CDR2 SNEGSKA (reference sequence). CDR3 coding DNA: TGCAGTGCTAATGGGGGCCTCGGTTATAAGCAGTTCTTC. It is translated as CSANGGLGYKQFF.

This clonotype was seen repeatedly, ten times or more. In DNA form, the CDR3 reads TGTGCCAGCTCACCGAAGACAGTGAAAAACATTCAGTACTTC. Translated: CASSPKTVKNIQYF. This chain links TRBV18 with TRBJ2-4; weak D call: TRBD1 (5 bases). Trimming removed 3 bases from V and 4 bases from J, with 10 bases in between. The V gene's germline CDR1 is KGHSH and CDR2 LQKENI. The CDR3 totals 14 residues. Complete variable domain (other parts from reference TRBV18 and TRBJ2-4): NAGVMQNPRHLVRRRGQEARLRCSPMKGHSHVYWYRQLPEEGLKFMVYLQKENIIDESGMPKERFSAEFPKEGPSILRIQQVVRGDSAAYFCASSPKTVKNIQYFGAGTRLSVL.

V is TRBV6-1 and J is TRBJ1-5; TRBD1 aligns across 7 bases. This CDR3 has 17 residues. From germline, CDR1 is MNHNS and CDR2 SASEGT. Unmatched junction bases numbered 9, after V lost 4 bases and J lost 0 bases. The CDR3 protein is CASSVDGRGYSNQPQHF. The CDR3, as DNA: TGTGCCAGCAGTGTCGATGGCAGGGGGTATAGCAATCAGCCCCAGCATTTT.

This clonotype was counted between two and nine times. V is TRBV9 and J is TRBJ2-1; D remains unclear. Germline CDR1 reads SGDLS; CDR2 reads YYNGEE. There are 15 residues in the CDR3. Trimming removed 0 bases at V and 1 base at J, with 8 bases between. The chain's CDR3 is CASSVEGFSYNEQFF. The CDR3, as DNA: TGTGCCAGCAGCGTAGAAGGGTTTTCCTACAATGAGCAGTTCTTC.

This clonotype was counted at least ten times. The rearrangement joins TRBV7-2 to TRBJ2-7; the D gene is possibly TRBD2 (6 bases). The CDR3 has 15 residues. The germline V gene encodes CDR1 SGHTA and CDR2 FQGNSA. V was cut by 2 bases and J by 4 bases, with 15 bases left in between. The CDR3 spells CASSLIVADRYEQYF. In nucleotides, the CDR3 is TGTGCCAGCAGCTTAATCGTAGCGGATCGTTACGAGCAGTACTTC.

This clonotype was seen ten or more times. The CDR3 loop is CASSLNPYNEQFF. The CDR3 nucleotides read TGTGCCAGTTCCTTGAACCCCTACAATGAGCAGTTCTTC. The chain employs TRBV12-3 or TRBV12-4 and TRBJ2-1; no reliable D call. Trimming cost V 9 bases and J 2 bases, with 11 bases left between them. The CDR3 runs to 13 residues.

The gene calls are TRBV19 and TRBJ1-5; no reliable D call. This CDR3 has 13 amino acids. V lost 3 bases and J 4 bases, leaving 7 bases between the germline ends. From germline, CDR1 is LNHDA and CDR2 SQIVND (reference sequence). CDR3 DNA: TGTGCCAGTAGTATTTACGGGAATCAGCCCCAGCATTTT. Its protein product is CASSIYGNQPQHF.

This rearrangement joins TRBV7-9 to TRBJ2-7; D remains ambiguous. Germline V gene sequence: CDR1 SEHNR, CDR2 FQNEAQ (reference sequence). CDR3 length: 13 amino acids. Trimming shortened V by 4 bases and J by 4 bases, and 11 bases separated the two germline ends. The CDR3 here is CASSSSKGYEQYF. The CDR3 nucleotides read TGTGCCAGCAGCTCGTCCAAAGGTTACGAGCAGTACTTC.

The DNA for the CDR3 is TGTGCCAGCACCCCGGCCAGGGGGCTCTACGAGCAGTACTTC. This translates into CASTPARGLYEQYF. V and J are TRBV6-8 and TRBJ2-7, with 8 bases that match TRBD1. Germline values: CDR1 MNHGY, CDR2 SAAAGT. With V trimmed by 7 bases and J by 3 bases, 8 bases remained unmatched. The CDR3 is made up of 14 amino acids.

This clonotype was seen ten or more times. V is TRBV7-2 and J is TRBJ1-2; 10 bases agree with TRBD1. The germline gives CDR1 SGHTA, CDR2 FQGNSA. V was clipped by 5 bases and J by 3 bases; unmatched bases: 27. CDR3 size: 22 residues. The CDR3 nucleotides read TGTGCCAGCAGCCCTAAATCAACCTTCGGGACAGGGGAGGTCTTGGTGCACTATGGCTACACCTTC. Its protein is CASSPKSTFGTGEVLVHYGYTF.

The chain combines TRBV20-1 with TRBJ2-2, with TRBD2 identical over 7 bases. CDR1 and CDR2 (germline): DFQATT, SNEGSKA (reference sequence). CDR3 size: 15 residues. J gave up 0 bases and V 4 bases, and 5 bases lay outside the gene matches. In DNA form, the CDR3 reads TGCAGTGCTACTCCGGGACTATCGAACACCGGGGAGCTGTTTTTT. It is translated as CSATPGLSNTGELFF.

Many counts were recorded for this clonotype. V usage is TRBV11-3 and J usage is TRBJ2-1; D may be TRBD1 (6 bases). The V and J ends lost 6 bases and 5 bases respectively, with 17 bases between them. The CDR3 runs 15 residues. Germline assignment: CDR1 SGHNT and CDR2 YENEEA. The CDR3 sequence is CASRQDSLEHNEQFF. DNA for the CDR3: TGTGCCAGCAGGCAGGACAGCCTCGAACACAATGAGCAGTTCTTC.